This T cell receptor beta chain was identified in a study of technical replicates of blood from several donors. Sequenced by immunoSEQ multiplex PCR; TCRdb stores in-frame clones only, minus some. The repertoire holds approximately 90,000 clones, with 95% as singletons. The receptor was derived from a human donor in good health. The sample was T cells isolated from PBMCs.

Here the CDR3 reads CASSQKRRGFNQPQHF. CDR3 DNA sequence: TGCGCCAGCAGTCAGAAGCGGAGAGGGTTCAATCAGCCCCAGCATTTT. J is TRBJ1-5 and V is TRBV23-1, with D unclear. TRBV23-1 is flagged as an ORF with uncertain function. V shed 3 bases and J shed 3 bases, with 15 bases lying between them. This CDR3 region has 16 residues.